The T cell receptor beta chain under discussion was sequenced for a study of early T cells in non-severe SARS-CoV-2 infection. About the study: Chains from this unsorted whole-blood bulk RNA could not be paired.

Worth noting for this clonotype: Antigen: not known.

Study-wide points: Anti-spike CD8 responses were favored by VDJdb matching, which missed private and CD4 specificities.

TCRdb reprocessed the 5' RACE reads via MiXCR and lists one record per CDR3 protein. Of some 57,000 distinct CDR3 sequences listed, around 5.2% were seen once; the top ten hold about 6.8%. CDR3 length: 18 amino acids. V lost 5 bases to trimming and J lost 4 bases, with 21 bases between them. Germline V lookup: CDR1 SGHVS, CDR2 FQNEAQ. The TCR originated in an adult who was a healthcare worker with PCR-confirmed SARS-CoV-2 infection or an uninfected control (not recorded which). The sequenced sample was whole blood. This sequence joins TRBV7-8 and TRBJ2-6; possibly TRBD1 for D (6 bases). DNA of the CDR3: TGTGCCAGCAGCGGGTCCGGACAGCCTTTGTCCGGGGCCAACGTCCTGACTTTC. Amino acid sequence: CASSGSGQPLSGANVLTF.